These 17 T cell receptor beta chains were all obtained from the same sample, sequenced in a study of regulatory T cells in long-lasting Graves disease. The time point denotes: newly diagnosed GD, antithyroid drugs for less than 3 months. The TCR library used RNA extracted from PBMCs. Arm-PCR of CDR3 regions with iRepertoire HTBI primers generated TCR beta libraries. From the multiplex PCR reads, TCRdb called clonotypes with MiXCR, one entry per CDR3 protein. The table records about 440,000 distinct CDR3 sequences, about 15% of them present only once. These records were also assigned to another study, of T cells in Graves' hyperthyroidism and ophthalmopathy.

Material: peripheral blood mononuclear cells (PBMCs), obtained at new diagnosis, from a patient treated with antithyroid drugs. These receptors originate from a woman aged 25 to 45 with Graves disease.

The rearrangement links TRBV27 to TRBJ2-3; 11 bases are shared with TRBD2. With 5 bases clipped from V and 4 bases from J, the junction kept 5 bases outside the gene matches. The germline gives CDR1 MNHEY, CDR2 SMNVEV (reference sequence). The CDR3 extends over 15 amino acids. The CDR3 spells CASSQLAGAADTQYF. CDR3 sequence (DNA): TGTGCCAGCAGTCAACTAGCGGGAGCGGCAGATACGCAGTATTTT.

This clonotype appeared a few times. V gene TRBV6-8 combines with J gene TRBJ2-7; 7 bases agree with TRBD1. The CDR3 sequence is 15 residues long. The V segment lost 4 bases and the J segment 5 bases; nucleotides outside the gene matches: 11. Germline lookup yields CDR1 MNHGY and CDR2 SAAAGT. CDR3 nucleotide sequence: TGTGCCAGCAGTTTCTCTTTAAAAGGACAGGACGAGCAGTACTTC. Its protein is CASSFSLKGQDEQYF.

The J gene is TRBJ2-1, the V gene TRBV7-2; TRBD2 agrees at 9 bases. The J call may be in error: the DNA end matches TRBJ2-3 better. Germline V lookup: CDR1 SGHTA, CDR2 FQGNSA. The CDR3 is 16 amino acids. CDR3 DNA sequence: TGTGCCAGCAGCTTAGGCGCGCGGGAGGGCCTGCATACGCAGTATTTT. Encoded protein: CASSLGAREGLHTQYF.

This clonotype was recorded many times. The J gene is TRBJ1-5, the V gene TRBV3-1, with no clear D. V lost 4 bases and J 5 bases, leaving 9 bases between the germline ends. Germline V gene lookup returns CDR1 LGHDT and CDR2 YNNKEL (reference sequence). This CDR3 has 13 residues. The CDR3, as DNA: TGTGCCAGCAGCCTGACGGCGTATCAGCCCCAGCATTTT. Its translation: CASSLTAYQPQHF.

This clonotype was seen repeatedly, ten times or more. The gene calls are TRBV27 and TRBJ2-7; 13 nucleotides line up with TRBD2. The CDR3 is 15 residues long. Germline V gene sequence: CDR1 MNHEY, CDR2 SMNVEV (reference sequence). Trimming removed 6 bases from V and 4 bases from J; junction bases left unmatched: 6. The CDR3 sequence: CASSRTSGSGYEQYF. The CDR3 nucleotides are TGTGCCAGCAGCCGGACTAGCGGGAGCGGTTACGAGCAGTACTTC.

This clonotype was seen many times. V is TRBV7-9 and J is TRBJ2-7; D gene ambiguous. This CDR3 has 13 residues. The germline CDR1 and CDR2 sequences are SEHNR and FQNEAQ (reference sequence). V was trimmed by 0 bases and J by 5 bases, leaving 8 bases between them. The CDR3 DNA is TGTGCCAGCAGCTTAGCGGGTAGCCACGAGCAGTACTTC. Protein sequence: CASSLAGSHEQYF.

This clonotype was seen ten or more times. The chain combines TRBV19 with TRBJ1-2, with 11 bases aligning to TRBD1. The CDR3 sequence is 14 residues long. Germline CDR1 reads LNHDA; CDR2 reads SQIVND (reference sequence). V lost 8 bases and J lost 8; bases outside the gene matches: 10. In DNA, the CDR3 is TGTGCCAGTTCCGGGACAGGGGGATCGATCGGCTACACCTTC. The encoded protein is CASSGTGGSIGYTF.

This clonotype occurred a few times. This chain connects TRBV29-1 to TRBJ2-1, with 7 positions matching TRBD1. The CDR3 loop spans 15 amino acids. CDR1 and CDR2 (germline): SQVTM, ANQGSEA. The J segment lost 6 bases and the V segment lost 1 base, leaving 9 bases of the junction unmatched. The CDR3 is CSVEGQGSASNEQFF. CDR3 nucleotide sequence: TGCAGCGTTGAAGGACAGGGTTCTGCAAGCAATGAGCAGTTCTTC.

At least ten counts were recorded for this clonotype. This chain links TRBV18 with TRBJ1-1; TRBD1 is a possible D gene (5 bases). Germline CDR1 reads KGHSH; CDR2 reads LQKENI. V gave up 2 bases and J gave up 0 bases, with 16 bases separating them. This CDR3 is built from 17 residues. The CDR3 region has the DNA TGTGCCAGCTCACCAGCAATTCTTTTAGGGGTGAACACTGAAGCTTTCTTT. This codes for CASSPAILLGVNTEAFF. The entire variable domain, with the rest obtained from reference TRBV18 and TRBJ1-1, is as follows: NAGVMQNPRHLVRRRGQEARLRCSPMKGHSHVYWYRQLPEEGLKFMVYLQKENIIDESGMPKERFSAEFPKEGPSILRIQQVVRGDSAAYFCASSPAILLGVNTEAFFGQGTRLTVV.

There are a few counts of this clonotype. The chain employs TRBV29-1 and TRBJ1-5; D gene ambiguous. CDR3 size: 13 residues. CDR1 and CDR2 (germline): SQVTM, ANQGSEA. V was trimmed by 6 bases and J by 4 bases, leaving 13 bases between them. This CDR3 is CSVAASLNQPQHF. The CDR3 bases are TGCAGCGTGGCGGCCAGTTTGAATCAGCCCCAGCATTTT.

This clonotype has a handful of counts. This chain uses TRBV7-9 with TRBJ1-4; D possibly corresponds to TRBD1 (5 bases). From germline, CDR1 is SEHNR and CDR2 FQNEAQ (reference sequence). CDR3 size: 14 residues. Trimming stripped 5 bases from V and 8 bases from J, with 15 bases between. The CDR3 loop is CASSNLGVREKLFF. DNA for the CDR3: TGTGCCAGCAGCAACCTGGGGGTACGAGAAAAACTGTTTTTT.

This clonotype was recorded at least ten times. The gene calls are TRBV20-1 and TRBJ1-2; D is unresolved. Trimming stripped 6 bases from V and 7 bases from J, with 15 bases between. Germline V gene sequence: CDR1 DFQATT, CDR2 SNEGSKA (reference sequence). The CDR3 is made up of 12 amino acids. DNA for the CDR3: TGCAGTGCCCTAAACCGGGAGTTTGGCTACACCTTC. The encoded protein is CSALNREFGYTF.

This clonotype was recorded many times. The rearrangement links TRBV30 to TRBJ1-1; no definite D call. This CDR3 spans 11 amino acids. Looked up from germline, CDR1 is GTSNPN and CDR2 is SVGIG (reference sequence). V lost 0 bases and J lost 11, with 10 bases in between. Here the CDR3 reads CAWSVVRNAFF. In nucleotides, the CDR3 is TGTGCCTGGAGTGTGGTCAGGAATGCTTTCTTT.

This clonotype was counted ten times or more. V and J are TRBV28 and TRBJ2-1, with D unclear. V dropped 4 bases and J dropped 1 base, with 11 bases sitting between them. The CDR3 runs to 15 residues. Germline-derived CDR1 and CDR2 are MDHEN and SYDVKM. This CDR3 reads CASSSRRESYNEQFF. DNA of the CDR3: TGTGCCAGCAGTTCCCGGCGCGAGTCCTACAATGAGCAGTTCTTC. Variable domain in full (rest from reference TRBV28 and TRBJ2-1): DVKVTQSSRYLVKRTGEKVFLECVQDMDHENMFWYRQDPGLGLRLIYFSYDVKMKEKGDIPEGYSVSREKKERFSLILESASTNQTSMYLCASSSRRESYNEQFFGPGTRLTVL.

This clonotype was seen only a few times. The rearrangement uses TRBV2 and TRBJ1-4; TRBD1 is a possible D gene (5 bases). CDR3 size: 15 residues. Trimming took off 5 bases at V and 7 bases at J, with 17 bases between the two ends. The germline V gene encodes CDR1 SNHLY and CDR2 FYNNEI. CDR3 amino acids: CASSTSQGLGEKLFF. As DNA, the CDR3 is TGTGCCAGCAGTACCAGCCAGGGTCTAGGTGAAAAACTGTTTTTT.

This clonotype was counted only a few times. The V call is TRBV7-9, the J call TRBJ1-3; D unclear. Trimming stripped 7 bases from V and 2 bases from J, with 12 bases between. The CDR3 loop spans 14 amino acids. CDR1 SEHNR and CDR2 FQNEAQ come from the germline V gene (reference sequence). CDR3 amino acids: CASISLLTGNTIYF. The CDR3 DNA reads TGTGCCAGCATCTCCTTGCTGACTGGAAACACCATATATTTT. Variable domain in full (rest from reference TRBV7-9 and TRBJ1-3): DTGVSQNPRHKITKRGQNVTFRCDPISEHNRLYWYRQTLGQGPEFLTYFQNEAQLEKSRLLSDRFSAERPKGSFSTLEIQRTEQGDSAMYLCASISLLTGNTIYFGEGSWLTVV.

The chain uses TRBV7-6 and TRBJ1-2; D is perhaps TRBD1 (6 bases). CDR3 length equals 14 residues. The V gene's germline CDR1 is SGHVS and CDR2 FNYEAQ. The V end lost 0 bases, the J end lost 4 bases, and 9 bases lay between the germline ends. The CDR3 loop is CASSLAGGPYGYTF. CDR3 bases: TGTGCCAGCAGCTTAGCGGGGGGGCCCTATGGCTACACCTTC.